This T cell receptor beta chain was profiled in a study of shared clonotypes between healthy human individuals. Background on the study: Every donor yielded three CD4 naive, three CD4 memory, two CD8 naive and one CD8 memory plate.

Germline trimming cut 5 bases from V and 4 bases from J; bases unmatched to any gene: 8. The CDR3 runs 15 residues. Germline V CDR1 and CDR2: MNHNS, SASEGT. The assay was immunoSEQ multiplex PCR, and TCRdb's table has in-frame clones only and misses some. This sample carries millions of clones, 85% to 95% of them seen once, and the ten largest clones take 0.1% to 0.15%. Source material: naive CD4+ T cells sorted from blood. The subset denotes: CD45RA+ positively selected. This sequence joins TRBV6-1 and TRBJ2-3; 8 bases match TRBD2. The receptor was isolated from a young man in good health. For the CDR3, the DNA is TGTGCCAGCAGTCTAGCGGGTCTTTCGGCAGATACGCAGTATTTT. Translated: CASSLAGLSADTQYF.